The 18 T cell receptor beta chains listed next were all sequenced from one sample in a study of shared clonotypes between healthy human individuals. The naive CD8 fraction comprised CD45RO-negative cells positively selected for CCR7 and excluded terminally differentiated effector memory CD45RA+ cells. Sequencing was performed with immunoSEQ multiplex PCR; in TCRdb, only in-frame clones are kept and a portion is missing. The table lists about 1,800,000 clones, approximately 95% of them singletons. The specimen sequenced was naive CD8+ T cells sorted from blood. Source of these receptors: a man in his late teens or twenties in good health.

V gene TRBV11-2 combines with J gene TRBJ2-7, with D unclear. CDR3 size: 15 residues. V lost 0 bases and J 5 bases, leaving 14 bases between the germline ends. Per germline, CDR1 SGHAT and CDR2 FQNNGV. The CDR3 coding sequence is TGTGCCAGCAGCTTAGAGTTAAGTGACCAGGACGAGCAGTACTTC. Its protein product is CASSLELSDQDEQYF.

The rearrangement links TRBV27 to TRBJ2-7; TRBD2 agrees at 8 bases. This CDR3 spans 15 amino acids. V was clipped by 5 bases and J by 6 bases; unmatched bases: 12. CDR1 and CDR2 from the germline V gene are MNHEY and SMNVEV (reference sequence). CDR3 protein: CASSARTSGGGEQYF. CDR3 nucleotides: TGTGCCAGCAGTGCCCGAACCAGCGGGGGAGGCGAGCAGTACTTC.

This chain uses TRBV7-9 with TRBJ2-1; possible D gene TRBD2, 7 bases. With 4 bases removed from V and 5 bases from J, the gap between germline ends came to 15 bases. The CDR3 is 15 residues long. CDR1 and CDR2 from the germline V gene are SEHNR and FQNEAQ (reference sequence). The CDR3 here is CASSSSGGPHNEQFF. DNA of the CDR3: TGTGCCAGCAGCTCCTCCGGGGGGCCCCACAATGAGCAGTTCTTC.

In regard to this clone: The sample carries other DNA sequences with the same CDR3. CDR3 amino acids: CASSPLVAGEGTDTQYF. The DNA of the CDR3 is TGTGCCAGCAGTCCGCTTGTTGCGGGAGAGGGCACAGATACGCAGTATTTT. This chain uses TRBV27 with TRBJ2-3; 7 bases map to TRBD2. This CDR3 spans 17 amino acids. The germline V gene encodes CDR1 MNHEY and CDR2 SMNVEV (reference sequence). V dropped 5 bases and J dropped 1; count of bases not matched to a gene: 12.

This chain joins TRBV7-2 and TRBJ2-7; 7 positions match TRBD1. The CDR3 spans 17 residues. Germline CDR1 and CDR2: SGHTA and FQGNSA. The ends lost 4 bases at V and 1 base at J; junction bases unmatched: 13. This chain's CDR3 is CASSSVTGVLGSYEQYF. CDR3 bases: TGTGCCAGCAGCTCGGTCACAGGGGTCTTAGGTTCCTACGAGCAGTACTTC.

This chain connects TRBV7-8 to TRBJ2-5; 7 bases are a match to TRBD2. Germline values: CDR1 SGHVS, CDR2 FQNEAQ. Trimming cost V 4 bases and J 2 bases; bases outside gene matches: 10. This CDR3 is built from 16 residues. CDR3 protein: CASSSGALAEQETQYF. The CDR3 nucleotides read TGTGCCAGCAGCTCCGGGGCGCTAGCGGAACAAGAGACCCAGTACTTC.

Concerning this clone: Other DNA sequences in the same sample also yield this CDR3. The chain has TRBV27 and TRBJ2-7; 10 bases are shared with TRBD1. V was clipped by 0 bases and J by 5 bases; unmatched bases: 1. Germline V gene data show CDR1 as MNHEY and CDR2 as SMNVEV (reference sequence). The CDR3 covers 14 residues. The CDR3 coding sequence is TGTGCCAGCAGTTTATCGACAGGGGGCCACGAGCAGTACTTC. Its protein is CASSLSTGGHEQYF.

In DNA, the CDR3 is TGTGCCGGAGGTAACTCCTACGAGCAGTACTTC. Translation gives CAGGNSYEQYF. The genes are TRBV28 and TRBJ2-7, with TRBD2 as a possible D gene (5 bases). The V and J ends lost 11 bases and 0 bases respectively, with 8 bases between them. The germline V gene has CDR1 MDHEN and CDR2 SYDVKM. This CDR3 spans 11 amino acids.

Written as DNA, the CDR3 is TGTGCCAGCAGCCAAGATTGGCTAGCGGGGGGGCCGGGCACCGGGGAGCTGTTTTTT. This encodes CASSQDWLAGGPGTGELFF. This sequence joins TRBV4-2 and TRBJ2-2, with TRBD2 identical over 12 bases. J was trimmed by 4 bases and V by 0 bases; bases with no gene match: 9. The germline gives CDR1 LGHNA, CDR2 YNFKEQ. This CDR3 is 19 amino acids long.

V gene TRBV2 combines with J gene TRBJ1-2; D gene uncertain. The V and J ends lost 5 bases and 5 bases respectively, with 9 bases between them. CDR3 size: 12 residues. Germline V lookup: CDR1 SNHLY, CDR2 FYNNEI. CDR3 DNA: TGTGCCAGCAGTTCGGAAGTGTATGGCTACACCTTC. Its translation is CASSSEVYGYTF.

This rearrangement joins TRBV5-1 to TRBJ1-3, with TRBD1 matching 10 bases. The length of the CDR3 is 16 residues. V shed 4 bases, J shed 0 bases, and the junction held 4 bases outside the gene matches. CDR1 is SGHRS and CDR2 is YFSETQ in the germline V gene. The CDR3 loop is CASSGTGESSGNTIYF. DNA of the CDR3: TGCGCCAGCAGCGGGACAGGGGAAAGCTCTGGAAACACCATATATTTT.

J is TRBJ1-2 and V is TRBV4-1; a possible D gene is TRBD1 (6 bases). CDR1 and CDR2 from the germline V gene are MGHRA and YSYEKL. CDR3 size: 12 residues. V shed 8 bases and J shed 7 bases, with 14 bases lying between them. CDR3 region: CASGGREGGYTF. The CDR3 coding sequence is TGCGCCAGCGGGGGCAGGGAAGGTGGCTACACCTTC.

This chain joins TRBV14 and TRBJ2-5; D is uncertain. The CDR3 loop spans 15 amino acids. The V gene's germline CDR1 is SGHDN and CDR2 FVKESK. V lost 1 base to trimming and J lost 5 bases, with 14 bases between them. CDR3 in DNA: TGTGCCAGCAGCCAAGGGGCAGAAGATCTGGAGACCCAGTACTTC. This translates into CASSQGAEDLETQYF.

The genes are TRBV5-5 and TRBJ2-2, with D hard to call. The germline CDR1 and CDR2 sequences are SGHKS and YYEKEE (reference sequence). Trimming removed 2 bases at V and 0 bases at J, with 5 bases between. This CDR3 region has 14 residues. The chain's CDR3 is CASSFSANTGELFF. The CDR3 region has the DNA TGTGCCAGCAGCTTCTCGGCGAACACCGGGGAGCTGTTTTTT.

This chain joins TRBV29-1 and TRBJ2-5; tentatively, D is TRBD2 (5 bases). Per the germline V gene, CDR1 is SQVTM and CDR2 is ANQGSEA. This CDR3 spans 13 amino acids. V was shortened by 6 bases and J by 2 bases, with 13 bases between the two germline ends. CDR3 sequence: CSVLGRTQETQYF. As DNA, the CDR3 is TGCAGCGTCTTAGGACGGACTCAAGAGACCCAGTACTTC.

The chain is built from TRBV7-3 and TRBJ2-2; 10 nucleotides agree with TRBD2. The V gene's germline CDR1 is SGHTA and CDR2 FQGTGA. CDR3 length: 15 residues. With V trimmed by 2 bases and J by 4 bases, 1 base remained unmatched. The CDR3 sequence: CASSLVAGGTGELFF. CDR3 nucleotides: TGTGCCAGCAGCTTAGTAGCGGGGGGCACCGGGGAGCTGTTTTTT.

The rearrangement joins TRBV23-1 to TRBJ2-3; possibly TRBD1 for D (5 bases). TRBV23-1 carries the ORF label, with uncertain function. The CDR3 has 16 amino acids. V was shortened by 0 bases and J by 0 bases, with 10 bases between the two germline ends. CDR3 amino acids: CASSQSRDSSTDTQYF. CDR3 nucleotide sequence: TGCGCCAGCAGTCAATCCAGGGATTCGAGCACAGATACGCAGTATTTT.

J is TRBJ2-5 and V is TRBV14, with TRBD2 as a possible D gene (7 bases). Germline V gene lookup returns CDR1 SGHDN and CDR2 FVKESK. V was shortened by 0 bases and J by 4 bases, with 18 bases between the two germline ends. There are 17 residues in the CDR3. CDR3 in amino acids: CASSQDRAVAGAETQYF. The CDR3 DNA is TGTGCCAGCAGCCAAGATCGGGCGGTTGCGGGGGCAGAGACCCAGTACTTC. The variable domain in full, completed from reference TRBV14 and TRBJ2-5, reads EAGVTQFPSHSVIEKGQTVTLRCDPISGHDNLYWYRRVMGKEIKFLLHFVKESKQDESGMPNNRFLAERTGGTYSTLKVQPAELEDSGVYFCASSQDRAVAGAETQYFGPGTRLLVL.